Listed below are T cell receptor beta chains from one sample, sequenced in a study of blood T cell repertoires in COVID-19. Profiling relied on immunoSEQ multiplex PCR, and the TCRdb table lists in-frame clones only, not all of them. The sample shows around 35,000 clones, roughly 84% of them seen only once. Sequencing was done on a sample of peripheral blood. These receptors came from a man aged 60 to 75 with active COVID-19. The CDR3 runs from the conserved cysteine through the conserved F or W. A D gene is named only where the DNA matches it firmly. Clone sizes are given selectively: once, few, many, or a class where the clone is expanded.

>TRBJ2-3|TRBD2|TRBV5-4|NA
CASSPPRVAGATDTQYF
TGTGCCAGCAGCCCTCCCCGGGTAGCGGGAGCCACAGATACGCAGTATTTT
>TRBJ2-2|NA|TRBV11-2|NA
CASSFLHGPGVTGELFF
TGTGCCAGCAGCTTTCTACATGGACCAGGGGTAACCGGGGAGCTGTTTTTT
>TRBJ2-1|TRBD2|TRBV25-1|NA
CASSEHSPLAGANEQFF
TGTGCCAGCAGTGAACATAGTCCCCTAGCGGGAGCGAATGAGCAGTTCTTC
>TRBJ2-7|TRBD1|TRBV7-6|NA
CASSPSYRGYEQYF
TGTGCCAGCAGCCCTAGTTACAGGGGCTACGAGCAGTACTTC
>TRBJ2-7|NA|TRBV5-5|NA
CASSLVSRGARNEQYF
TGTGCCAGCAGCTTGGTCTCCAGGGGCGCTCGCAACGAGCAGTACTTC
>TRBJ2-1|NA|TRBV28|NA
CASSLVSNVGGRNEQFF
TGTGCCAGCAGTTTAGTGAGTAATGTGGGAGGACGGAATGAGCAGTTCTTC
>TRBJ1-1|NA|TRBV18|NA
CASSPGRRGNTEAFF
TGTGCCAGCTCACCGGGACGGCGGGGGAACACTGAAGCTTTCTTT
>TRBJ1-1|TRBD1|TRBV4-2|NA
CASSQDYRDRGFF
TGTGCCAGCAGCCAAGACTACCGGGACAGGGGTTTCTTT
>TRBJ2-7|NA|TRBV10-3|NA
CAIRPDSALPYEQYF
TGTGCCATTAGGCCGGACAGCGCTCTACCCTACGAGCAGTACTTC
>TRBJ2-1|NA|TRBV3-1/TRBV3-2|NA
CASSLKRNEQFF
TGTGCCAGCAGCCTTAAGCGGAATGAGCAGTTCTTC
>TRBJ2-3|NA|TRBV5-6|NA
CASGAAGNTQYF
TGTGCCAGCGGGGCGGCTGGAAATACGCAGTATTTT
>TRBJ2-5|NA|TRBV28|NA
CASCVVWETQYF
TGTGCCAGCTGCGTAGTGTGGGAGACCCAGTACTTC
>TRBJ2-1|TRBD2|TRBV25-1|NA
CASSETSETSVNEQFF
TGTGCCAGCAGTGAAACATCCGAGACTAGCGTTAATGAGCAGTTCTTC
>TRBJ2-1|TRBD1|TRBV9|NA
CASSPRTGQQFF
TGTGCCAGCAGCCCCAGGACAGGACAGCAGTTCTTC
>TRBJ2-7|NA|TRBV11-2|NA
CASSPITGSSYEQYF
TGTGCCAGCAGCCCCATCACAGGGAGCTCCTACGAGCAGTACTTC
>TRBJ2-3|NA|TRBV30|NA
CAWNRVSADTQYF
TGTGCCTGGAATCGAGTTAGCGCAGATACGCAGTATTTT
>TRBJ1-2|NA|TRBV19|NA
CASTTFGGRQSSYGYTF
TGTGCCAGTACCACCTTCGGAGGCAGGCAGAGTAGCTATGGCTACACCTTC
>TRBJ1-1|TRBD1|TRBV6-5|NA
CASSYLADRVNTEAFF
TGTGCCAGCAGTTACTTGGCCGACAGGGTGAACACTGAAGCTTTCTTT
>TRBJ1-2|TRBD1|TRBV24-1|NA
CATSDRRNYGYTF
TGTGCCACCTCGGACAGGAGGAACTATGGCTACACCTTC
>TRBJ2-7|NA|TRBV27|NA
CANIKQSSYEQYF
TGTGCCAACATTAAACAGAGCTCCTACGAGCAGTACTTC
>TRBJ2-7|TRBD2|TRBV9|NA
CASSVYSGRTEEQYF
TGTGCCAGCAGCGTATACAGCGGGAGGACGGAAGAGCAGTACTTC
>TRBJ1-5|NA|TRBV2|once
CASSEAAGAGAQHF
TGTGCCAGCAGTGAAGCGGCAGGGGCCGGGGCCCAGCATTTT
>TRBJ2-1|NA|TRBV28|few
CASSLVEYNEQFF
TGTGCCAGCAGTTTAGTAGAATACAATGAGCAGTTCTTC
>TRBJ2-3|TRBD2|TRBV10-3|NA
CAISEPGTSKDTQYF
TGTGCCATCAGTGAACCCGGGACTAGTAAAGATACGCAGTATTTT
>TRBJ2-7|TRBD2|TRBV28|NA
CASSLVLAGGGGEQYF
TGTGCCAGCAGTTTAGTACTAGCGGGAGGAGGGGGTGAGCAGTACTTC
>TRBJ1-1|TRBD1|TRBV5-1|NA
CASSGTGGRAEAFF
TGCGCCAGCAGCGGGACAGGGGGCAGGGCTGAAGCTTTCTTT
>TRBJ1-2|NA|TRBV28|NA
CASSPQGRSLYFNYGYTF
TGTGCCAGCAGTCCCCAGGGGCGGTCCCTCTATTTTAACTATGGCTACACCTTC
>TRBJ1-6|NA|TRBV30|NA
CAWSATYNSPLHF
TGTGCCTGGAGTGCAACATATAATTCACCCCTCCACTTT
>TRBJ2-1|TRBD1|TRBV28|NA
CASSLDRVHEQFF
TGTGCCAGCAGTTTGGACAGGGTGCATGAGCAGTTCTTC
>TRBJ2-2|NA|TRBV28|NA
CASSPLSAAGELFF
TGTGCCAGCAGTCCCCTAAGCGCAGCCGGGGAGCTGTTTTTT
>TRBJ2-3|NA|TRBV7-2|NA
CASSPRGGLGTDTQYF
TGTGCCAGCAGCCCCAGAGGGGGATTGGGCACAGATACGCAGTATTTT
>TRBJ2-3|NA|TRBV5-4|few
CASSLQTENTQYF
TGTGCCAGCAGCCTCCAGACAGAGAATACGCAGTATTTT
>TRBJ2-7|TRBD1|TRBV19|NA
CASSLRDSPTYEQYF
TGTGCCAGTAGTTTACGGGACAGCCCCACCTACGAGCAGTACTTC
>TRBJ2-1|NA|TRBV9|NA
CASSTAPRAYNEQFF
TGTGCCAGCAGCACAGCCCCGAGGGCCTACAATGAGCAGTTCTTC
>TRBJ2-2|NA|TRBV7-9|NA
CASSASGAGELFF
TGTGCCAGCAGCGCCTCAGGGGCCGGGGAGCTGTTTTTT
>TRBJ2-3|NA|TRBV6-2/TRBV6-3|NA
CASSQDRDSTDTQYF
TGTGCCAGCAGCCAGGACAGAGATAGCACAGATACGCAGTATTTT
>TRBJ2-7|NA|TRBV27|NA
CASSLSRTYEQYF
TGTGCCAGCAGTTTATCGAGAACCTACGAGCAGTACTTC